Listed here are 32 T cell receptor beta chains from one sample, sequenced in a study of CD8+ T cells in alopecia areata. Described treatment: oral pan-JAK inhibitor, 5-10 mg twice daily. It was cDNA, reverse transcribed from extracted RNA, that served as the sequencing template. Measured with immunoSEQ multiplex PCR; TCRdb has only the in-frame clones, and not every one. Among about 190,000 clones listed, roughly three fifths were seen once. Sequences were derived from CD4+ T cells sorted from blood, sampled at week 4, from a patient treated with tofacitinib. The receptors originated from a human donor with alopecia areata.

This clone was seen a few times. This chain uses TRBV9 with TRBJ2-1; 11 bases agree with TRBD2. This CDR3 comprises 16 residues. CDR1 SGDLS and CDR2 YYNGEE come from the germline V gene. Germline trimming cut 0 bases from V and 8 bases from J; bases unmatched to any gene: 7. Written as DNA, the CDR3 is TGTGCCAGCAGCGTAGTGCTAGCGGGAGGTATCGATGAGCAGTTCTTC. It translates to CASSVVLAGGIDEQFF.

This clone appeared a single time. This rearrangement joins TRBV27 to TRBJ1-1; D is unclear. The CDR3 extends over 14 amino acids. Germline V gives CDR1 MNHEY, CDR2 SMNVEV (reference sequence). V was shortened by 4 bases and J by 1 base, with 10 bases between the two germline ends. The CDR3 sequence: CASSSNFGNTEAFF. The CDR3 DNA reads as TGTGCCAGCAGTTCAAACTTTGGGAACACTGAAGCTTTCTTT.

The rearrangement joins TRBV2 to TRBJ2-7; D ambiguous. CDR1 and CDR2 (germline): SNHLY, FYNNEI. V was trimmed by 4 bases and J by 6 bases, leaving 13 bases between them. This CDR3 contains 13 residues. CDR3 DNA sequence: TGTGCCAGCAGTGCCAGCGCCCGAGCCGAGCAGTACTTC. It encodes CASSASARAEQYF.

Comment on this clone: At the DNA level, this CDR3 is encoded by other sequences in the same sample as well. V and J are TRBV5-1 and TRBJ1-1; 7 bases align to TRBD1. Germline V gene sequence: CDR1 SGHRS, CDR2 YFSETQ. The CDR3 loop spans 14 amino acids. V trimming: 2 bases; J trimming: 5 bases; junction bases outside the gene matches: 6. In DNA form, the CDR3 reads TGCGCCAGCAGCTTAGAACAGGGGAGGACTGAAGCTTTCTTT. Translated, it gives CASSLEQGRTEAFF. The variable domain in full, with the rest retrieved from reference TRBV5-1 and TRBJ1-1, is KAGVTQTPRYLIKTRGQQVTLSCSPISGHRSVSWYQQTPGQGLQFLFEYFSETQRNKGNFPGRFSGRQFSNSRSEMNVSTLELGDSALYLCASSLEQGRTEAFFGQGTRLTVV.

The genes are TRBV4-1 and TRBJ2-1; 10 bases agree with TRBD1. J gave up 9 bases and V 0 bases, and 8 bases lay outside the gene matches. Germline CDR1 MGHRA, CDR2 YSYEKL. CDR3 length equals 16 residues. Here the CDR3 reads CASSQERGTGAGEQFF. The CDR3 region has the DNA TGCGCCAGCAGCCAAGAAAGGGGGACAGGGGCCGGTGAGCAGTTCTTC.

On this clone: Compared with germline, one end of the junction differs, possibly owing to a read error. The chain combines TRBV7-7 with TRBJ2-1, with D possibly being TRBD2 (6 bases). Germline V gene sequence: CDR1 SSHAT, CDR2 FNYEAQ (reference sequence). The CDR3 covers 13 residues. The CDR3 spells CASSSTRGNEQFF. The CDR3 DNA is TGTGCTAGCAGCTCGACGCGGGGCAATGAGCAGTTCTTC.

The chain is built from TRBV9 and TRBJ2-5, with 9 nucleotides matching TRBD2. The CDR3 is 16 amino acids. The J segment lost 5 bases and the V segment lost 4 bases, leaving 12 bases of the junction unmatched. Germline assignment: CDR1 SGDLS and CDR2 YYNGEE. The CDR3 nucleotides are TGTGCCAGCAGCACCCGTTTAGCGGGAGCATGGGAGACCCAGTACTTC. This encodes CASSTRLAGAWETQYF.

The table lists this clone with a count of one. V and J are TRBV30 and TRBJ2-1; the D gene is possibly TRBD1 (7 bases). The CDR3 runs 14 residues. Trimming stripped 5 bases from V and 7 bases from J, with 18 bases between. Per the germline V gene, CDR1 is GTSNPN and CDR2 is SVGIG (reference sequence). CDR3 nucleotide sequence: TGTGCCTGGGAACCCGCAGGGGGGATAAATGAGCAGTTCTTC. Translating it yields CAWEPAGGINEQFF.

The genes are TRBV25-1 and TRBJ2-6; the D call may be TRBD1 or TRBD2 (6 bases each). Germline V lookup: CDR1 MGHDK, CDR2 SYGVNS. V was cut by 8 bases and J by 2 bases, with 16 bases left in between. The CDR3 length is 16 residues. As DNA, the CDR3 is TGTGCCAGCCGTGCCTGGGGGGACACTGGGGCCAACGTCCTGACTTTC. This translates into CASRAWGDTGANVLTF.

A few counts support this clone. J is TRBJ2-7 and V is TRBV30, with 9 bases aligning to TRBD2. Germline V lookup: CDR1 GTSNPN, CDR2 SVGIG (reference sequence). With V trimmed by 0 bases and J by 6 bases, 6 bases remained unmatched. The CDR3 totals 14 residues. Written as DNA, the CDR3 is TGTGCCTGGAGTGTACGTGTGACTAGCGGCGAGCAGTACTTC. Amino acid sequence: CAWSVRVTSGEQYF.

J is TRBJ2-1 and V is TRBV5-6, with D perhaps being TRBD1 or TRBD2 (5 bases each). Germline V gene data show CDR1 as SGHDT and CDR2 as YYEEEE. This CDR3 comprises 15 residues. The V end was cut by 0 bases, the J end by 9 bases, with 16 bases between. CDR3 loop: CASSLDQLVGTEQFF. In DNA, the CDR3 is TGTGCCAGCAGCTTGGATCAGCTAGTCGGGACTGAGCAGTTCTTC. Full variable domain (rest looked up from reference TRBV5-6 and TRBJ2-1): DAGVTQSPTHLIKTRGQQVTLRCSPKSGHDTVSWYQQALGQGPQFIFQYYEEEERQRGNFPDRFSGHQFPNYSSELNVNALLLGDSALYLCASSLDQLVGTEQFFGPGTRLTVL.

The chain links TRBV11-2 to TRBJ2-6; the D gene could be TRBD1 or TRBD2 (5 bases each). The CDR3 is 18 residues long. Germline V gene lookup returns CDR1 SGHAT and CDR2 FQNNGV. V was pared by 4 bases and J by 2 bases, with 18 bases between. CDR3 residues: CASSYFGAHGPGANVLTF. In DNA form, the CDR3 reads TGTGCCAGCAGCTATTTCGGGGCCCACGGACCTGGGGCCAACGTCCTGACTTTC. Complete variable domain (other parts from reference TRBV11-2 and TRBJ2-6): EAGVAQSPRYKIIEKRQSVAFWCNPISGHATLYWYQQILGQGPKLLIQFQNNGVVDDSQLPKDRFSAERLKGVDSTLKIQPAKLEDSAVYLCASSYFGAHGPGANVLTFGAGSRLTVL.

V usage is TRBV11-1 and J usage is TRBJ2-1; D is tentatively TRBD1 or TRBD2 (5 bases each). The length of the CDR3 is 13 residues. Per germline, CDR1 SGHAT and CDR2 FQDESV (reference sequence). The V end lost 3 bases, the J end lost 6 bases, and 9 bases lay between the germline ends. The CDR3 sequence is CASSFGDPNEQFF. CDR3 bases: TGTGCCAGCAGCTTCGGGGACCCCAATGAGCAGTTCTTC.

The CDR3 region has the DNA TGTGCCAGCAGCTCCCGGGTCAACACTGAAGCTTTCTTT. It is translated as CASSSRVNTEAFF. This rearrangement joins TRBV7-2 to TRBJ1-1, with D uncertain. The V gene lost 4 bases and the J gene lost 2 bases, with 8 bases spanning the gap. Germline-derived CDR1 and CDR2 are SGHTA and FQGNSA. The CDR3 contains 13 residues.

The J gene is TRBJ2-6, the V gene TRBV6-6; D not resolved. With 6 bases removed from V and 0 bases from J, the gap between germline ends came to 9 bases. CDR1 is MNHNY and CDR2 is SVGAGI in the germline V gene (reference sequence). The CDR3 sequence is 15 residues long. This CDR3 reads CASSLPGSGANVLTF. The DNA for the CDR3 is TGTGCCAGCAGCCTCCCCGGCTCTGGGGCCAACGTCCTGACTTTC.

V and J are TRBV29-1 and TRBJ1-1; the D gene is possibly TRBD1 (5 bases). CDR3 length equals 14 residues. CDR1 and CDR2 (germline): SQVTM, ANQGSEA. Trimming removed 6 bases from V and 4 bases from J, with 18 bases in between. In nucleotides, the CDR3 is TGCAGCGTCGTCCGGAGGGGCGCGTTCACTGAAGCTTTCTTT. Translating gives CSVVRRGAFTEAFF. The variable domain in full, completed from reference TRBV29-1 and TRBJ1-1, reads SAVISQKPSRDICQRGTSLTIQCQVDSQVTMMFWYRQQPGQSLTLIATANQGSEATYESGFVIDKFPISRPNLTFSTLTVSNMSPEDSSIYLCSVVRRGAFTEAFFGQGTRLTVV.

The chain recombines TRBV7-2 with TRBJ1-2; D not resolved. Germline CDR1 SGHTA, CDR2 FQGNSA. The CDR3 has 14 amino acids. Trimming took off 5 bases at V and 3 bases at J, with 13 bases between the two ends. CDR3 amino acids: CASSPGPAYYGYTF. CDR3 sequence (DNA): TGTGCCAGCAGCCCAGGCCCCGCCTACTATGGCTACACCTTC.

Notes on this clone: The same CDR3 arises from other DNA sequences in this sample as well. The chain is built from TRBV30 and TRBJ1-5, with D hard to call. The length of the CDR3 is 14 residues. V lost 0 bases and J 1 base, leaving 7 bases between the germline ends. Germline V CDR1 and CDR2: GTSNPN, SVGIG (reference sequence). This CDR3 is CAWSVGGSNQPQHF. CDR3 DNA: TGTGCCTGGAGTGTGGGAGGGAGCAATCAGCCCCAGCATTTT.

V and J are TRBV7-9 and TRBJ2-1; D is undetermined. The V gene's germline CDR1 is SEHNR and CDR2 FQNEAQ (reference sequence). The CDR3 is 13 residues long. V was shortened by 2 bases and J by 8 bases, with 10 bases between the two germline ends. As DNA, the CDR3 is TGTGCCAGCAGCTTATTACCCGCCGATGAGCAGTTCTTC. This translates into CASSLLPADEQFF. The whole variable domain, remainder taken from reference TRBV7-9 and TRBJ2-1, is DTGVSQNPRHKITKRGQNVTFRCDPISEHNRLYWYRQTLGQGPEFLTYFQNEAQLEKSRLLSDRFSAERPKGSFSTLEIQRTEQGDSAMYLCASSLLPADEQFFGPGTRLTVL.

As to this clone: Germline is not matched at one junction end, which may reflect a read error. The V and J genes are TRBV5-1 and TRBJ1-1, with D perhaps matching TRBD1 (6 bases). The CDR3 contains 15 residues. Looked up from germline, CDR1 is SGHRS and CDR2 is YFSETQ. The CDR3 sequence: CASSFRSGVGTEAFF. CDR3 coding DNA: TGTGCCAGCAGCTTTAGGTCAGGGGTGGGCACTGAAGCTTTCTTT.

This clone has only one observation. This chain uses TRBV2 with TRBJ2-2; maybe TRBD2 (5 bases). The CDR3 runs to 14 residues. With 7 bases removed from V and 1 base from J, the gap between germline ends came to 10 bases. Germline V gene data show CDR1 as SNHLY and CDR2 as FYNNEI. CDR3 coding DNA: TGTGCCAGCATGACTATCATGAACACCGGGGAGCTGTTTTTT. Its protein is CASMTIMNTGELFF.

The V call is TRBV4-3, the J call TRBJ2-3, with 8 bases that match TRBD2. V shed 0 bases, J shed 4 bases, and the junction held 12 bases outside the gene matches. The CDR3 has 18 residues. The germline gives CDR1 LGHNA, CDR2 YSLEER. The CDR3 bases are TGCGCCAGCAGCCAAGATCGCTTGGGGAGCGGGGGAGCAGATACGCAGTATTTT. Translating it yields CASSQDRLGSGGADTQYF.

The chain employs TRBV20-1 and TRBJ2-1; no reliable D call. Per germline, CDR1 DFQATT and CDR2 SNEGSKA (reference sequence). V was clipped by 7 bases and J by 3 bases, with 7 bases between them. This CDR3 is 11 amino acids long. The CDR3 loop is CSGEIYNEQFF. For the CDR3, the DNA is TGCAGTGGTGAGATCTACAATGAGCAGTTCTTC.

The CDR3 region has the DNA TGCAGCGCCCGATTGGGGGCTGTGAACACTGAAGCTTTCTTT. Translating it yields CSARLGAVNTEAFF. The V gene is TRBV29-1, the J gene TRBJ1-1; possibly TRBD1 for D (6 bases). Germline CDR1 reads SQVTM; CDR2 reads ANQGSEA. CDR3 length equals 14 residues. Trimming cost V 7 bases and J 0 bases, with 15 bases left between them.

This clone was observed a handful of times. The chain carries TRBV5-1 and TRBJ2-3; D is perhaps TRBD1 or TRBD2 (5 bases each). Germline lookup yields CDR1 SGHRS and CDR2 YFSETQ. CDR3 length equals 16 residues. V was clipped by 4 bases and J by 3 bases, with 18 bases between them. The CDR3 DNA is TGCGCCAGCAGCACCCGGGACCCCAGGTGGACAGATACGCAGTATTTT. Translating it yields CASSTRDPRWTDTQYF.

The chain joins TRBV6-5 to TRBJ2-7; tentatively, D is TRBD1 (6 bases). V lost 10 bases to trimming and J lost 1 base, with 11 bases between them. Germline V gene sequence: CDR1 MNHEY, CDR2 SVGAGI. The CDR3 is 12 residues long. For the CDR3, the DNA is TGTGCCACCCGACAGGAATCCTACGAGCAGTACTTC. It codes for CATRQESYEQYF.

The rearrangement uses TRBV6-5 and TRBJ2-5; D may be TRBD2 (6 bases). V was pared by 11 bases and J by 3 bases, with 10 bases between. Looked up from germline, CDR1 is MNHEY and CDR2 is SVGAGI. There are 11 residues in the CDR3. The CDR3 DNA follows: TGTGCCGGGGGGAGAAAAGAGACCCAGTACTTC. Its protein product is CAGGRKETQYF.

The V and J genes are TRBV29-1 and TRBJ1-2, with D possibly TRBD1 on 5 matching bases. This CDR3 region has 15 residues. Trimming cost V 1 base and J 2 bases, with 14 bases left between them. CDR1 SQVTM and CDR2 ANQGSEA come from the germline V gene. The CDR3 sequence: CSVEGGAKGNYGYTF. The CDR3, as DNA: TGCAGCGTTGAAGGGGGCGCGAAGGGAAACTATGGCTACACCTTC.

The J gene is TRBJ2-1, the V gene TRBV2; 8 bases are shared with TRBD2. The CDR3 loop spans 14 amino acids. The junction had 6 bases not matched to a gene; V was cut back by 8 bases and J by 3 bases. CDR1 and CDR2 (germline): SNHLY, FYNNEI. CDR3 sequence reads: CASPPSGSYNEQFF. CDR3 DNA: TGTGCCAGCCCGCCCAGCGGGAGCTACAATGAGCAGTTCTTC.

The chain combines TRBV19 with TRBJ2-2, with D perhaps matching TRBD1 (5 bases). This CDR3 contains 16 residues. Trimming cost V 5 bases and J 4 bases, with 17 bases left between them. Germline CDR1 reads LNHDA; CDR2 reads SQIVND (reference sequence). The CDR3 sequence: CASSFQRAQGTGELFF. The CDR3 DNA reads TGTGCCAGTAGTTTCCAAAGGGCGCAGGGCACCGGGGAGCTGTTTTTT. Combining the CDR3 with reference TRBV19 and TRBJ2-2 gives the whole variable domain DGGITQSPKYLFRKEGQNVTLSCEQNLNHDAMYWYRQDPGQGLRLIYYSQIVNDFQKGDIAEGYSVSREKKESFPLTVTSAQKNPTAFYLCASSFQRAQGTGELFFGEGSRLTVL.

V and J are TRBV5-1 and TRBJ2-5, with D perhaps assigned TRBD1 or TRBD2 (5 bases each). The length of the CDR3 is 12 residues. Germline CDR1 SGHRS, CDR2 YFSETQ. V was cut by 4 bases and J by 7 bases, with 11 bases left in between. The CDR3 DNA sequence: TGCGCCAGCAGCGAGGGACGTCGGACCCAGTACTTC. Protein sequence: CASSEGRRTQYF.

This clone has just one count. This chain links TRBV2 with TRBJ2-2; D is uncertain. Germline loops: CDR1 SNHLY, CDR2 FYNNEI. V was trimmed by 6 bases and J by 5 bases, leaving 7 bases between them. The CDR3 covers 12 residues. CDR3 nucleotide sequence: TGTGCCAGCAGAGAAAGTACCGGGGAGCTGTTTTTT. Its protein is CASRESTGELFF. The whole variable domain, filled in from reference TRBV2 and TRBJ2-2, reads EPEVTQTPSHQVTQMGQEVILRCVPISNHLYFYWYRQILGQKVEFLVSFYNNEISEKSEIFDDQFSVERPDGSNFTLKIRSTKLEDSAMYFCASRESTGELFFGEGSRLTVL.